The clone carrying this T cell receptor (beta chain) was seen a handful of times. The sample is drawn from a study of beta chain features in type 1 diabetes. As for the study in general: In age, gender and cell yields, patients were similar to healthy donors.

V lost 0 bases and J lost 1, with 9 bases in between. Germline V CDR1 and CDR2: KGHSH, LQKENI. The CDR3 sequence is 15 residues long. Isolated RNA was reverse transcribed in full, so expressed TCRB transcripts were sequenced. Clones were read by immunoSEQ multiplex PCR, and TCRdb kept only the in-frame ones, dropping some. Of roughly 250,000 clones in the sample, about 10% were seen once. This TCR came from a woman aged 18-29 years in good health. The chain carries TRBV18 and TRBJ2-5; a possible D gene is TRBD1 (6 bases). Sequencing was performed on naive CD4+ T cells from blood. CDR3 in amino acids: CASSPPSRGQETQYF. As DNA, the CDR3 is TGTGCCAGCTCACCACCCTCCAGGGGCCAAGAGACCCAGTACTTC.